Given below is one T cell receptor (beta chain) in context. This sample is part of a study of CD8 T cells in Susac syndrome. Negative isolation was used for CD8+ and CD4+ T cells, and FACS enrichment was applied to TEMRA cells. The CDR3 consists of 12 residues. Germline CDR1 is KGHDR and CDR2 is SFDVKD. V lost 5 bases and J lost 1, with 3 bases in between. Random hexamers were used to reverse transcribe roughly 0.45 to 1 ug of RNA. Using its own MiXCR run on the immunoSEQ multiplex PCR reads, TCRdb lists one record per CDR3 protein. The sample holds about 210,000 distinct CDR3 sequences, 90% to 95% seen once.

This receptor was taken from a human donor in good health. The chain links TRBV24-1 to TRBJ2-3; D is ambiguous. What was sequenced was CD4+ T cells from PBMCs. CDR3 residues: CATSVGTDTQYF. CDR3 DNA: TGTGCCACCAGTGTCGGCACAGATACGCAGTATTTT.